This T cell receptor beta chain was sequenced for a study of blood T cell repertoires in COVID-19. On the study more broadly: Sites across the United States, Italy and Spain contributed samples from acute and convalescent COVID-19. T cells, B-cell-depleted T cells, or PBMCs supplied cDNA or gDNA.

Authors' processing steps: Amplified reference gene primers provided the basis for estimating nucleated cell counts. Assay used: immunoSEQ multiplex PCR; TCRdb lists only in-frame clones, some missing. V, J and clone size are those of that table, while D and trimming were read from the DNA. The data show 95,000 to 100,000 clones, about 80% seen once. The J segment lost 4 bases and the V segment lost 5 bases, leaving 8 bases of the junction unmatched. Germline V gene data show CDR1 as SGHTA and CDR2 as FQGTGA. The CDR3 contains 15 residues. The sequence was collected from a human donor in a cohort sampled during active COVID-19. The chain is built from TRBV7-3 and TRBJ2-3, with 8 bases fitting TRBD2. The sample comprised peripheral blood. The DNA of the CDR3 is TGTGCCAGCAGCAAAGGGGGGACTAGTTCAGATACGCAGTATTTT. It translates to CASSKGGTSSDTQYF.